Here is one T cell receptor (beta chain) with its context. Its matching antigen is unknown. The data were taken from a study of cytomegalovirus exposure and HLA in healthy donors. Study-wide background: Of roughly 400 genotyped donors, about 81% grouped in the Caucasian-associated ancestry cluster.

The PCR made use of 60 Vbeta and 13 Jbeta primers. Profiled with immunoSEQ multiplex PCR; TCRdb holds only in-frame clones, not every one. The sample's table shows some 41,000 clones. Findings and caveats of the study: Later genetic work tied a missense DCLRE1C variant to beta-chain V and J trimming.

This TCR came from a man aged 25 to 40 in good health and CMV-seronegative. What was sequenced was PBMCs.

The CDR3 DNA follows: TGTGCCAGCAGTGAGACAGGGTTAACCGGGGAGCTGTTTTTT. This codes for CASSETGLTGELFF. J is TRBJ2-2 and V is TRBV6-1; 7 bases match TRBD1. Germline loops: CDR1 MNHNS, CDR2 SASEGT. This CDR3 has 14 residues. J lost 5 bases, V lost 3 bases, and 3 bases had no gene match.